This T cell receptor (beta chain) was recorded in a study of shared clonotypes between healthy human individuals. Study-wide context: Aged between 18 and 49, the donors were a couple of women and three men. Whole-study findings and limits: Incomplete sequencing of sorted subsets was indicated by rarefaction despite large depth.

As regards this clone: Its target is unknown.

The V end was cut by 5 bases, the J end by 9 bases, with 16 bases between. The CDR3 sequence is 14 residues long. Germline CDR1 MNHEY, CDR2 SMNVEV (reference sequence). The naive CD8 subset, CD45RO-negative cells positively selected for CCR7, excluded terminally differentiated effector memory CD45RA+ cells. Several immunoSEQ plates received, in even portions, the genomic DNA of each subset. Tens of thousands of T cell genomes (roughly 220 ng DNA) went into each sorted-subset replicate. Produced via immunoSEQ multiplex PCR; TCRdb's table is partial and in-frame only. The profile covers about 2.1 million clones, with around 93% appearing a single time and about 1.7% taken by the ten largest.

This receptor was identified in a man between 18 and 35 years old in good health. Some clones in this sample may be carry-over from other donors' samples. Source material: naive CD8+ T cells from PBMCs. V is TRBV27 and J is TRBJ2-2; possibly TRBD1 or TRBD2 for D (5 bases each). The CDR3 sequence is CASSPGTTLRELFF. CDR3 DNA sequence: TGTGCCAGCAGTCCTGGGACGACTCTCCGGGAGCTGTTTTTT.